Shown below are 22 T cell receptor beta chains from a single sample sequenced in a study of T-cell reconstitution after alpha-beta-depleted transplantation in children. The TCRbeta library incorporated unique molecular identifiers. TCRdb re-called the PCR reads with MiXCR, one entry per CDR3 protein. The sample lists about 980,000 distinct CDR3 sequences, roughly 31% occurring once. Sample: PBMCs, mostly from graft donor cells, taken 360 days after TCRalphabeta/CD19-depleted stem cell transplant. These receptors were obtained from a boy under two years old who had a stem cell transplant for SCID, so the T cells may come from the graft donor.

The table lists this clonotype with a few counts. CDR3 in amino acids: CSARPLAGVGNEQFF. As DNA, the CDR3 is TGCAGTGCTAGACCGTTAGCGGGGGTGGGCAATGAGCAGTTCTTC. V is TRBV20-1 and J is TRBJ2-1; 9 bases match TRBD2. CDR3 length equals 15 residues. CDR1 and CDR2 (germline): DFQATT, SNEGSKA (reference sequence). Trimming took 2 bases from V and 6 from J; bases not matched to a gene: 8.

This rearrangement joins TRBV5-1 to TRBJ2-5, with TRBD2 matching over 8 bases. Germline-derived CDR1 and CDR2 are SGHRS and YFSETQ. The CDR3 runs 18 residues. The V gene end was trimmed by 4 bases and the J gene end by 5 bases; junction bases not matched to a gene: 19. The CDR3 region has the DNA TGCGCCAGCAGCCCTACAAAGCGGGGGTTACCTGGAGGGGAGACCCAGTACTTC. Protein: CASSPTKRGLPGGETQYF.

This clonotype has just a few counts. The gene calls are TRBV7-2 and TRBJ2-3; D gene ambiguous. The germline V gene has CDR1 SGHTA and CDR2 FQGNSA. Trimming removed 5 bases from V and 4 bases from J, with 16 bases in between. The CDR3 contains 15 residues. The CDR3 sequence is CASSPSNNPPDTQYF. The CDR3 DNA reads as TGTGCCAGCAGCCCGAGTAATAACCCGCCAGATACGCAGTATTTT.

This clonotype appeared a few times. The J gene is TRBJ2-1, the V gene TRBV3-1, with 7 bases matching TRBD2. This CDR3 has 17 amino acids. V lost 0 bases and J lost 2; bases outside the gene matches: 7. Germline loops: CDR1 LGHDT, CDR2 YNNKEL (reference sequence). The chain's CDR3 is CASSQERAGSAYNEQFF. CDR3 nucleotides: TGTGCCAGCAGCCAAGAACGAGCGGGGTCCGCCTACAATGAGCAGTTCTTC.

The genes are TRBV7-9 and TRBJ2-2; D not resolved. Trimming took 5 bases from V and 1 from J, leaving 14 bases between them. CDR3 length: 16 amino acids. Germline values: CDR1 SEHNR, CDR2 FQNEAQ (reference sequence). DNA for the CDR3: TGTGCCAGCAGCCTACGGAGACTCCTGAACACCGGGGAGCTGTTTTTT. It translates to CASSLRRLLNTGELFF.

V and J are TRBV12-3 or TRBV12-4 and TRBJ1-2; 7 bases are a match to TRBD1. CDR3 length: 15 residues. V gave up 3 bases and J gave up 6 bases; unmatched junction bases: 10. The CDR3 protein is CASSFRGQETNGYTF. In nucleotides, the CDR3 is TGTGCCAGCAGTTTTAGAGGACAGGAAACAAATGGCTACACCTTC.

This clonotype has a count of ten or more. V and J are TRBV28 and TRBJ2-7; D unclear. Between the trimmed V and J ends, which lost 8 bases and 3 bases, there was a span of 17 bases. The CDR3 has 14 residues. Per germline, CDR1 MDHEN and CDR2 SYDVKM. CDR3 region: CASSPGQVFYEQYF. The CDR3 DNA reads TGTGCCAGCTCCCCCGGGCAGGTTTTCTACGAGCAGTACTTC.

This chain uses TRBV5-6 with TRBJ1-4; possible D gene TRBD1, 6 bases. Trimming pared 2 bases from V and 4 bases from J, leaving 9 bases between. CDR1 is SGHDT, CDR2 YYEEEE, per germline. This CDR3 contains 14 residues. The CDR3 is CASSFSRGNEKLFF. CDR3 DNA: TGTGCCAGCAGCTTTTCCAGGGGTAATGAAAAACTGTTTTTT.

This chain joins TRBV6-2 or TRBV6-3 and TRBJ2-3, with D maybe TRBD1 (6 bases). The CDR3 runs 15 residues. The V gene lost 11 bases and the J gene lost 0 bases, with 18 bases spanning the gap. Germline loops: CDR1 MNHEY, CDR2 SVGEGT. The CDR3 DNA reads as TGTGCCTCACTGGGGGCGTCCACTAGCACAGATACGCAGTATTTT. This sequence encodes CASLGASTSTDTQYF.

In this sample, this clonotype turned up a few times. V usage is TRBV28 and J usage is TRBJ2-3; D tentatively fits TRBD1 or TRBD2 (5 bases each). Between the trimmed V and J ends, which lost 5 bases and 11 bases, there was a span of 23 bases. Germline assignment: CDR1 MDHEN and CDR2 SYDVKM. CDR3 size: 15 residues. CDR3 in amino acids: CASSPRSPGPKEQYF. The CDR3 bases are TGTGCCAGCAGTCCGAGGTCCCCGGGGCCCAAGGAGCAGTATTTT.

The chain combines TRBV5-5 with TRBJ2-5, with D hard to call. Germline-derived CDR1 and CDR2 are SGHKS and YYEKEE (reference sequence). The CDR3 loop spans 16 amino acids. V dropped 0 bases and J dropped 0 bases, with 12 bases sitting between them. Here the CDR3 DNA reads TGTGCCAGCAGCTTGGGGGCGGTATGGTACCAAGAGACCCAGTACTTC. Its protein product is CASSLGAVWYQETQYF.

This clonotype was detected once. V usage is TRBV2 and J usage is TRBJ2-1; 11 bases map to TRBD2. The CDR3 has 15 amino acids. Looked up from germline, CDR1 is SNHLY and CDR2 is FYNNEI. V dropped 5 bases and J dropped 6; count of bases not matched to a gene: 6. Here the CDR3 reads CASSFSGGVANEQFF. DNA of the CDR3: TGTGCCAGCAGTTTTAGCGGGGGGGTTGCCAATGAGCAGTTCTTC.

This clonotype was seen only a few times. This chain uses TRBV12-3 or TRBV12-4 with TRBJ1-3; no firm D call. The CDR3 totals 16 residues. V gave up 7 bases and J gave up 4 bases, with 20 bases separating them. CDR3 nucleotides: TGTGCCAGCACCAACCACCCGGCAGAAACAGGAAACACCATATATTTT. Residues: CASTNHPAETGNTIYF.

V is TRBV15 and J is TRBJ1-1; 7 bases are a match to TRBD1. Germline CDR1 reads LNHNV; CDR2 reads YYDKDF (reference sequence). Trimming took 0 bases from V and 5 from J; bases not matched to a gene: 6. The CDR3 covers 15 residues. The chain's CDR3 is CATSRDRGPSTEAFF. CDR3 in DNA: TGTGCCACCAGCAGAGATAGGGGGCCGAGTACTGAAGCTTTCTTT. Full variable domain (remainder filled in from reference TRBV15 and TRBJ1-1): DAMVIQNPRYQVTQFGKPVTLSCSQTLNHNVMYWYQQKSSQAPKLLFHYYDKDFNNEADTPDNFQSRRPNTSFCFLDIRSPGLGDTAMYLCATSRDRGPSTEAFFGQGTRLTVV.

This chain connects TRBV28 to TRBJ2-3, with 7 bases identical to TRBD2. Germline values: CDR1 MDHEN, CDR2 SYDVKM. The trim removed 7 bases at V and 7 bases at J, leaving 14 bases unmatched. The CDR3 length is 15 residues. The CDR3 region has the DNA TGTGCCAGCACGGAAGGCGGGGGACTGAGGCATACGCAGTATTTT. It encodes CASTEGGGLRHTQYF.

The chain employs TRBV4-1 and TRBJ1-2; D unclear. The germline V gene encodes CDR1 MGHRA and CDR2 YSYEKL. The ends were cut back, 6 bases at V and 4 bases at J, with 15 bases in the middle. CDR3 length: 14 amino acids. CDR3 in amino acids: CASREAVFVYGYTF. The DNA of the CDR3 is TGCGCCAGCAGGGAAGCCGTCTTCGTCTATGGCTACACCTTC.

This clonotype was counted between two and nine times. The chain joins TRBV30 to TRBJ1-1; the match to TRBD1 covers 7 bases. V shed 4 bases and J 4 bases; nucleotides not matched to a gene: 6. The CDR3 is 13 amino acids. In germline, CDR1 is GTSNPN, CDR2 SVGIG (reference sequence). The CDR3 DNA reads as TGTGCCTGGAACCCTCAGGGGGGCACTGAAGCTTTCTTT. Amino acids: CAWNPQGGTEAFF.

The J gene is TRBJ2-7, the V gene TRBV5-1; 9 nucleotides align to TRBD1. The germline V gene has CDR1 SGHRS and CDR2 YFSETQ. The V and J ends lost 3 bases and 3 bases, in that order; junction bases with no gene match: 1. CDR3 size: 13 residues. The CDR3 protein is CASSWTGVYEQYF. The CDR3 DNA reads TGCGCCAGCAGCTGGACAGGGGTCTACGAGCAGTACTTC.

This clonotype was seen only a few times. The genes are TRBV12-3 or TRBV12-4 and TRBJ2-1; TRBD1 might be the D (5 bases). Trimming shortened V by 1 base and J by 3 bases, and 13 bases separated the two germline ends. The CDR3 length is 16 residues. CDR3 DNA sequence: TGTGCCAGCAGTTTAGTGAGACAGAGGCGCTACAATGAGCAGTTCTTC. Its translation: CASSLVRQRRYNEQFF.

This clonotype was seen only a few times. CDR3 DNA sequence: TGTGCCAGCAAAGGTCGGGGGGAGACCCAGTACTTC. This gives the protein CASKGRGETQYF. V usage is TRBV12-3 or TRBV12-4 and J usage is TRBJ2-5, with TRBD2 as a possible D gene (6 bases). This CDR3 is built from 12 residues. V gave up 7 bases and J gave up 5 bases, with 11 bases separating them.

V usage is TRBV12-3 or TRBV12-4 and J usage is TRBJ2-7, with 7 bases matching TRBD1. CDR3 length equals 14 residues. CDR3 region: CASQRGQGMYEQYF. CDR3 in DNA: TGTGCTTCACAGAGGGGGCAGGGGATGTACGAGCAGTACTTC.

Points on this clonotype: At one of its ends the junction is not consistent with the germline gene, which may arise from a read error. The gene calls are TRBV5-5 and TRBJ2-2; 7 bases fit TRBD2. Per the germline V gene, CDR1 is SGHKS and CDR2 is YYEKEE (reference sequence). The CDR3 runs to 16 residues. CDR3 DNA: TGTGCCAGCAGTTTGGGGGGGAGTTTAAACACCGGGGAGCTGTTTTTT. Translated: CASSLGGSLNTGELFF.